This TCR beta chain was sequenced in a study of neurological immune-mediated disorders. Each CDR3 protein is one row after TCRdb ran MiXCR on the 5' RACE reads. The table includes around 79,000 distinct CDR3 sequences, 13% to 15% detected once. The CDR3 is 14 residues long. V lost 5 bases and J 2 bases, leaving 9 bases between the germline ends. This clonotype was recorded at least ten times. The chain uses TRBV12-3 or TRBV12-4 and TRBJ1-4; unclear D gene. What was sequenced was PBMCs. The clonotype comes from a woman aged 45-65 years in good health. CDR3 sequence reads: CASSPGGTNEKLFF. The DNA of the CDR3 is TGTGCCAGCAGTCCAGGAGGGACTAATGAAAAACTGTTTTTT.